One and the same sample provided the 7 T cell receptor beta chains below, sequenced in a study of vaccination and CD4 T cells after COVID-19. The Oncomine TCR Beta short-read assay sequenced DNA from cultured CD4+ T cells. MiXCR was run by TCRdb on the PCR reads, yielding one entry per CDR3 protein. The sample includes some 4,000 distinct CDR3 sequences, about 19% of them seen just once. Treatment: roughly 11-day PBMC culture with coronavirus spike peptide pools or control peptides (ViraFEST assay). These receptors have no known antigen. The sequenced material came from CD4+ T cells from blood, cultured in vitro. The receptors were gathered from a human donor who had recovered from COVID-19.

J is TRBJ1-6 and V is TRBV20-1; TRBD1 matches 10 bases. CDR3 length: 14 amino acids. J lost 7 bases, V lost 0 bases, and 0 bases had no gene match. CDR1 is DFQATT, CDR2 SNEGSKA, per germline (reference sequence). The CDR3 DNA reads as TGCAGTGCTAGAGAGGACAGGGGGAATTCACCCCTCCACTTT. Translated: CSAREDRGNSPLHF.

This clonotype was picked up one time. The rearrangement uses TRBV3-1 and TRBJ1-2; tentative D call: TRBD1 (6 bases). CDR3 length: 13 residues. In germline, CDR1 is LGHDT, CDR2 YNNKEL (reference sequence). V was clipped by 4 bases and J by 2 bases, with 8 bases between them. CDR3 sequence (DNA): TGTGCCAGCAGCCCGGACAGCAACTATGGCTACACCTTC. This translates into CASSPDSNYGYTF.

This clonotype was detected a few times. The chain joins TRBV12-3 or TRBV12-4 to TRBJ1-1; D remains ambiguous. There are 13 residues in the CDR3. V lost 7 bases, J lost 4 bases, and 13 bases lay in between. CDR3 amino acids: CASTPGSPTEAFF. The CDR3 nucleotides are TGTGCCAGCACGCCCGGGAGTCCCACTGAAGCTTTCTTT.

This clonotype is medium-sized by share. The chain links TRBV6-1 to TRBJ2-1; D is uncertain. CDR3 length: 14 amino acids. V was cut by 6 bases and J by 4 bases, with 13 bases left in between. Germline V gene lookup returns CDR1 MNHNS and CDR2 SASEGT. The DNA of the CDR3 is TGTGCCAGCAGGAGGCGATCGGAATACAATGAGCAGTTCTTC. Its translation is CASRRRSEYNEQFF.

The V gene is TRBV7-9, the J gene TRBJ2-1, with 11 bases fitting TRBD1. The germline V gene has CDR1 SEHNR and CDR2 FQNEAQ (reference sequence). After removal of 5 bases from V and 7 bases from J, the junction contained 4 bases not matched to a gene. CDR3 length equals 14 residues. CDR3 residues: CASSPDRGPNEQFF. In DNA form, the CDR3 reads TGTGCCAGCAGCCCGGACAGGGGGCCGAATGAGCAGTTCTTC.

This clonotype was seen more than once but under ten times. The V gene is TRBV27, the J gene TRBJ2-1, with 7 bases identical to TRBD2. Germline CDR1 MNHEY, CDR2 SMNVEV (reference sequence). Trimming removed 5 bases from V and 2 bases from J; junction bases left unmatched: 3. CDR3 length: 14 residues. The CDR3, as DNA: TGTGCCAGCAGTCTAGCGGATACCTACAATGAGCAGTTCTTC. Translating it yields CASSLADTYNEQFF.

The DNA for the CDR3 is TGTGCCAGCAGCTTAAGGTGGGGCACTGAAGCTTTCTTT. It codes for CASSLRWGTEAFF. The chain carries TRBV7-9 and TRBJ1-1; D call uncertain. The germline CDR1 and CDR2 sequences are SEHNR and FQNEAQ (reference sequence). Trimming took off 2 bases at V and 4 bases at J, with 8 bases between the two ends. The CDR3 sequence is 13 residues long.